These 29 T cell receptor beta chains were all obtained from the same sample, sequenced in a study of blood T cells in healthy people across ages. The use of a sample-barcoded 5' primer and a J-beta primer mix characterized a second PCR of 7 to 11 cycles. Each CDR3 protein is one row after TCRdb ran MiXCR on the 5' RACE reads. The sample carries around 1.5 million distinct CDR3 sequences, 59% recorded once. The sequenced material came from blood. Receptor source: a man aged 18 to 30 in good health.

This clonotype was seen a handful of times. This chain connects TRBV4-3 to TRBJ2-5, with TRBD2 matching 9 bases. The V gene end was trimmed by 2 bases and the J gene end by 1 base; junction bases not matched to a gene: 2. The CDR3 extends over 15 amino acids. Germline V gene lookup returns CDR1 LGHNA and CDR2 YSLEER. The CDR3 DNA sequence: TGCGCCAGCAGCCAACTAGCGGGGCCCCAAGAGACCCAGTACTTC. This codes for CASSQLAGPQETQYF.

This chain uses TRBV20-1 with TRBJ2-1; no reliable D call. The CDR3 runs to 13 residues. With 3 bases removed from V and 3 bases from J, the gap between germline ends came to 9 bases. Germline CDR1 reads DFQATT; CDR2 reads SNEGSKA (reference sequence). The CDR3 reads CSARTGFYNEQFF. CDR3 in DNA: TGCAGTGCTAGGACGGGTTTCTACAATGAGCAGTTCTTC.

This sequence joins TRBV4-3 and TRBJ2-7, with D unclear. V was cut by 0 bases and J by 4 bases, with 13 bases left in between. CDR1 and CDR2 (germline): LGHNA, YSLEER. The CDR3 is 15 amino acids. CDR3 sequence (DNA): TGCGCCAGCAGCCAAGACCGATCCTCTTTATACGAGCAGTACTTC. Its protein product is CASSQDRSSLYEQYF.

The chain recombines TRBV5-1 with TRBJ2-1, with 12 bases fitting TRBD2. Germline V gene lookup returns CDR1 SGHRS and CDR2 YFSETQ. Trimming took 4 bases from V and 8 from J; bases not matched to a gene: 7. The CDR3 totals 15 residues. CDR3 DNA: TGCGCCAGCAGCCCCTGGACTAGCGGGGTTGATGAGCAGTTCTTC. This encodes CASSPWTSGVDEQFF.

This clonotype appeared a single time. This chain uses TRBV15 with TRBJ1-6; a weak D match, TRBD1 (5 bases). Germline values: CDR1 LNHNV, CDR2 YYDKDF (reference sequence). CDR3 length: 13 residues. V was clipped by 6 bases and J by 4 bases, with 7 bases between them. The CDR3 here is CATRKGYNSPLHF. DNA for the CDR3: TGTGCCACCAGAAAGGGGTATAATTCACCCCTCCACTTT.

This clonotype was seen a few times. This sequence joins TRBV29-1 and TRBJ2-3; 10 nucleotides match TRBD1. This CDR3 has 16 residues. Per germline, CDR1 SQVTM and CDR2 ANQGSEA. Trimming cost V 3 bases and J 0 bases; bases outside gene matches: 6. CDR3 DNA sequence: TGCAGCGTTGAGGACCCGGGACAGGGGAGCACAGATACGCAGTATTTT. Translating gives CSVEDPGQGSTDTQYF.

The chain couples TRBV6-1 to TRBJ2-7; 10 bases align to TRBD2. The DNA matches TRBJ2-5 better at its end, which makes the J call doubtful. Looked up from germline, CDR1 is MNHNS and CDR2 is SASEGT. This CDR3 contains 16 residues. The CDR3 is CASQRSQRGGVETQYF. Here the CDR3 DNA reads TGTGCCAGCCAAAGGTCGCAGCGGGGGGGCGTTGAGACCCAGTACTTC.

This clonotype occurred a few times. The gene calls are TRBV2 and TRBJ2-3, with 7 bases matching TRBD2. Germline CDR1 and CDR2: SNHLY and FYNNEI. The CDR3 spans 13 residues. V gave up 7 bases and J gave up 6 bases; unmatched junction bases: 7. The CDR3 DNA reads as TGTGCCAGCAAAGGACTAGACTTTGATACGCAGTATTTT. Its protein is CASKGLDFDTQYF.

This sequence joins TRBV4-1 and TRBJ2-1, with 11 bases that match TRBD2. The CDR3 runs 16 residues. Germline assignment: CDR1 MGHRA and CDR2 YSYEKL. The J segment lost 5 bases and the V segment lost 7 bases, leaving 10 bases of the junction unmatched. The CDR3 loop reads CASTPDSGGGNNEQFF. CDR3 nucleotide sequence: TGCGCCAGCACACCTGATAGCGGGGGGGGCAACAATGAGCAGTTCTTC.

V and J are TRBV4-1 and TRBJ2-7; D gene unclear. Germline V lookup: CDR1 MGHRA, CDR2 YSYEKL. Trimming left V 0 bases short and J 0 bases short, with 12 bases between. The CDR3 contains 16 residues. CDR3 residues: CASSQDGARTSYEQYF. DNA for the CDR3: TGCGCCAGCAGCCAAGATGGCGCACGTACCTCCTACGAGCAGTACTTC.

This clonotype was seen a few times. The chain links TRBV20-1 to TRBJ2-1, with TRBD2 as a possible D gene (6 bases). V gave up 6 bases and J gave up 1 base, with 13 bases separating them. Germline CDR1 and CDR2: DFQATT and SNEGSKA (reference sequence). The CDR3 sequence is 14 residues long. CDR3 region: CSAIRRESYNEQFF. Here the CDR3 DNA reads TGCAGTGCCATTCGACGGGAGTCCTACAATGAGCAGTTCTTC.

V and J are TRBV29-1 and TRBJ2-1; 8 bases match TRBD2. The V gene's germline CDR1 is SQVTM and CDR2 ANQGSEA. Trimming cost V 2 bases and J 8 bases; bases outside gene matches: 14. The CDR3 sequence is 16 residues long. Written as DNA, the CDR3 is TGCAGCGTTGAACTGGCTAGCGGGCTCCCTTTTTATGAGCAGTTCTTC. It translates to CSVELASGLPFYEQFF.

The chain combines TRBV12-3 or TRBV12-4 with TRBJ2-3, with D possibly matching TRBD1 (6 bases). Trimming stripped 0 bases from V and 5 bases from J, with 12 bases between. This CDR3 region has 15 residues. The chain's CDR3 is CASSLAHRVGDTQYF. DNA of the CDR3: TGTGCCAGCAGTTTAGCCCACAGGGTAGGAGATACGCAGTATTTT.

This clonotype was counted a few times. The gene calls are TRBV15 and TRBJ2-1; TRBD1 might be the D (5 bases). CDR1 is LNHNV, CDR2 YYDKDF, per germline (reference sequence). The ends were cut back, 0 bases at V and 4 bases at J, with 13 bases in the middle. The CDR3 consists of 16 residues. The CDR3 DNA reads TGTGCCACCAGCAGAGACCTCTTATCAGGGTACAATGAGCAGTTCTTC. Its protein product is CATSRDLLSGYNEQFF.

This clonotype was picked up a small number of times. The gene calls are TRBV6-1 and TRBJ1-1; 7 bases are shared with TRBD1. Trimming took 5 bases from V and 0 from J; bases not matched to a gene: 3. The CDR3 extends over 14 amino acids. Germline loops: CDR1 MNHNS, CDR2 SASEGT. The CDR3 region is CASSFRGVNTEAFF. Here the CDR3 DNA reads TGTGCCAGCAGTTTCAGGGGGGTGAACACTGAAGCTTTCTTT.

This chain links TRBV7-2 with TRBJ2-7; a possible D gene is TRBD2 (5 bases). CDR3 length equals 14 residues. Deletions cut 1 base from V and 3 bases from J, with 10 bases between. Looked up from germline, CDR1 is SGHTA and CDR2 is FQGNSA. CDR3 nucleotide sequence: TGTGCCAGCAGCTTAGGCGGACTTGTCTACGAGCAGTACTTC. Encoded protein: CASSLGGLVYEQYF.

The V and J genes are TRBV7-9 and TRBJ1-4, with 8 bases that match TRBD1. With 5 bases clipped from V and 7 bases from J, the junction kept 15 bases outside the gene matches. This CDR3 is built from 17 residues. Germline CDR1 reads SEHNR; CDR2 reads FQNEAQ (reference sequence). CDR3 sequence: CASSLPYSGQGSEKLFF. CDR3 in DNA: TGTGCCAGCAGCCTTCCTTATAGCGGACAGGGTAGTGAAAAACTGTTTTTT.

Here the CDR3 DNA reads TGCAGCGTGGTAGGTGCGGGGGTCCTGAACACTGAAGCTTTCTTT. Its protein product is CSVVGAGVLNTEAFF. This chain connects TRBV29-1 to TRBJ1-1; D may be TRBD1 (5 bases). There are 15 residues in the CDR3. Looked up from germline, CDR1 is SQVTM and CDR2 is ANQGSEA. V shed 6 bases and J shed 0 bases, with 17 bases lying between them.

In this sample, this clonotype turned up a few times. This chain connects TRBV28 to TRBJ1-5, with D perhaps TRBD1 (5 bases). This CDR3 has 12 residues. Per the germline V gene, CDR1 is MDHEN and CDR2 is SYDVKM. Trimming stripped 7 bases from V and 5 bases from J, with 9 bases between. The DNA of the CDR3 is TGTGCCAGCAACTCGGGGGATCAGCCCCAGCATTTT. This translates into CASNSGDQPQHF.

This clonotype was seen only once. The rearrangement links TRBV7-9 to TRBJ2-1, with 8 bases fitting TRBD1. V was pared by 4 bases and J by 0 bases, with 2 bases of the junction left unmatched. The CDR3 loop spans 15 amino acids. Germline assignment: CDR1 SEHNR and CDR2 FQNEAQ (reference sequence). The CDR3 here is CASSSQGDSYNEQFF. As DNA, the CDR3 is TGTGCCAGCAGCTCACAGGGGGACTCCTACAATGAGCAGTTCTTC.

The chain has TRBV13 and TRBJ2-5, with 9 bases identical to TRBD1. The CDR3 covers 13 residues. The V gene end was trimmed by 9 bases and the J gene end by 3 bases; junction bases not matched to a gene: 5. Germline V gives CDR1 PRHDT, CDR2 FYEKMQ (reference sequence). CDR3 sequence: CASTDRGEETQYF. CDR3 nucleotide sequence: TGTGCCAGTACGGACAGGGGTGAAGAGACCCAGTACTTC. The full variable domain, in which reference TRBV13 and TRBJ2-5 provide the parts outside the CDR3, is AAGVIQSPRHLIKEKRETATLKCYPIPRHDTVYWYQQGPGQDPQFLISFYEKMQSDKGSIPDRFSAQQFSDYHSELNMSSLELGDSALYFCASTDRGEETQYFGPGTRLLVL.

The table lists this clonotype with a few counts. The chain joins TRBV9 to TRBJ1-2; D unresolved. Germline assignment: CDR1 SGDLS and CDR2 YYNGEE. V was trimmed by 0 bases and J by 6 bases, leaving 12 bases between them. The CDR3 has 14 residues. The DNA of the CDR3 is TGTGCCAGCAGCGTAGTCGAAGGAATGGATGGCTACACCTTC. It yields the protein CASSVVEGMDGYTF.

This clonotype has only one observation. The V and J genes are TRBV2 and TRBJ2-7; TRBD1 might be the D (6 bases). The CDR3 is 13 residues long. V dropped 5 bases and J dropped 5 bases, with 13 bases sitting between them. CDR1 SNHLY and CDR2 FYNNEI come from the germline V gene. The CDR3: CASSRTVFHEQYF. Written as DNA, the CDR3 is TGTGCCAGCAGTCGGACAGTTTTCCACGAGCAGTACTTC.

This clonotype was found a few times. The V call is TRBV10-2, the J call TRBJ1-1; 9 bases are shared with TRBD1. The V gene's germline CDR1 is WSHSY and CDR2 SAAADI. The V gene end was trimmed by 6 bases and the J gene end by 5 bases; junction bases not matched to a gene: 7. The CDR3 sequence is 14 residues long. Written as DNA, the CDR3 is TGCGCCAGCAGCAGGACAGGGGCAGGAACTGAAGCTTTCTTT. Amino acid sequence: CASSRTGAGTEAFF.

The chain has TRBV20-1 and TRBJ2-4; no clear D. Matching the DNA end better, TRBJ2-7 makes the J call doubtful. CDR1 and CDR2 from the germline V gene are DFQATT and SNEGSKA (reference sequence). The CDR3 totals 13 residues. CDR3 sequence (DNA): TGCAGTGCTAGAAGGGCCGGAGCCTACGAGCAGTACTTC. Translated, it gives CSARRAGAYEQYF.

This clonotype was seen more than once but under ten times. The V call is TRBV2, the J call TRBJ2-7; 7 bases line up with TRBD1. The germline V gene has CDR1 SNHLY and CDR2 FYNNEI. The CDR3 contains 12 residues. After removal of 6 bases from V and 7 bases from J, the junction contained 6 bases not matched to a gene. Here the CDR3 reads CASRQGLGEQYF. CDR3 in DNA: TGTGCCAGCAGACAGGGGTTGGGAGAGCAGTACTTC. Full variable domain (missing parts from reference TRBV2 and TRBJ2-7): EPEVTQTPSHQVTQMGQEVILRCVPISNHLYFYWYRQILGQKVEFLVSFYNNEISEKSEIFDDQFSVERPDGSNFTLKIRSTKLEDSAMYFCASRQGLGEQYFGPGTRLTVT.

Here the CDR3 reads CASRMAGSSYEQYF. The CDR3 DNA sequence: TGTGCCAGCAGGATGGCAGGGAGCTCCTACGAGCAGTACTTC. This chain connects TRBV27 to TRBJ2-7, with D possibly being TRBD1 or TRBD2 (5 bases each). The CDR3 has 14 residues. With 6 bases removed from V and 0 bases from J, the gap between germline ends came to 12 bases. Germline V gene lookup returns CDR1 MNHEY and CDR2 SMNVEV (reference sequence).

The chain recombines TRBV20-1 with TRBJ1-1, with TRBD1 identical over 8 bases. CDR1 is DFQATT, CDR2 SNEGSKA, per germline (reference sequence). This CDR3 has 14 amino acids. The V segment lost 1 base and the J segment 3 bases; nucleotides outside the gene matches: 4. In DNA, the CDR3 is TGCAGTGCTAGAGGACAGGGGAGGTACACTGAAGCTTTCTTT. It specifies CSARGQGRYTEAFF.

This clonotype was seen only a few times. The CDR3 DNA sequence: TGCGCCAGCAGACCAGTGGGCCAAGAGACCCAGTACTTC. It translates to CASRPVGQETQYF. This chain uses TRBV4-1 with TRBJ2-5; D uncertain. The CDR3 spans 13 residues. V lost 6 bases and J 1 base, leaving 9 bases between the germline ends. The germline CDR1 and CDR2 sequences are MGHRA and YSYEKL.